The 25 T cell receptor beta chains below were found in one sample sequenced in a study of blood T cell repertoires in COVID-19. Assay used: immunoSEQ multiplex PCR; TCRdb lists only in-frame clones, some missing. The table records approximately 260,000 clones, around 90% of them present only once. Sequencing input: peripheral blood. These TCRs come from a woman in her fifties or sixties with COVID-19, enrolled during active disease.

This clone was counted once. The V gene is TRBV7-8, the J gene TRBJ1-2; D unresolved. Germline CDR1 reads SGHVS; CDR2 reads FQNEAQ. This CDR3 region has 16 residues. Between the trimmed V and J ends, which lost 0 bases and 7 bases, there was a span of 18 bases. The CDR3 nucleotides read TGTGCCAGCAGCTTAGCGGGAATGGCCGGACTCGGTGGCTACACCTTC. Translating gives CASSLAGMAGLGGYTF.

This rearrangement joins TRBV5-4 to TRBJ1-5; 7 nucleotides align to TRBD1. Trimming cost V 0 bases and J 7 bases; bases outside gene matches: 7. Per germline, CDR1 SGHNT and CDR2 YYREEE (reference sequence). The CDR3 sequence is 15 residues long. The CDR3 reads CASSLGKGAGQPQHF. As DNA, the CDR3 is TGTGCCAGCAGCTTGGGCAAGGGGGCTGGGCAGCCCCAGCATTTT.

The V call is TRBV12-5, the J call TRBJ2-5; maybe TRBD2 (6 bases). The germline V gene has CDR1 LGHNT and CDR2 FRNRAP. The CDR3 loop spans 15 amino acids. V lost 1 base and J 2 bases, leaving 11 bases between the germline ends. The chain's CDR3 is CASGLGAGGQETQYF. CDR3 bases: TGTGCTAGTGGTTTGGGGGCCGGGGGACAAGAGACCCAGTACTTC.

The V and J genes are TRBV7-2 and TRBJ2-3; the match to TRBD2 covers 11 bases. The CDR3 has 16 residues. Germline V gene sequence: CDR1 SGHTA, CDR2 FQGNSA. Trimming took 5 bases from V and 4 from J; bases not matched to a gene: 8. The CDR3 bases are TGTGCCAGCAGCCTCACTAGCGGGGGCCGGGCAGATACGCAGTATTTT. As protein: CASSLTSGGRADTQYF.

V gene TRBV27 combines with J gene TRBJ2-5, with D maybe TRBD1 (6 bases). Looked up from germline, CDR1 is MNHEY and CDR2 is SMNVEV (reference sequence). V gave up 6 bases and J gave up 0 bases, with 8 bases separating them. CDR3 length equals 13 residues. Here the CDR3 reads CASRGDNQETQYF. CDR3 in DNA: TGTGCCAGCAGGGGGGACAACCAAGAGACCCAGTACTTC.

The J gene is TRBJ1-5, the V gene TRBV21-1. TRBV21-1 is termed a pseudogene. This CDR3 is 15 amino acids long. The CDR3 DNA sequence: TGTGCCAGCAGCAAATGCGGGAGGGGCAATCAGCCCCAGCATTTT. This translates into CASSKCGRGNQPQHF.

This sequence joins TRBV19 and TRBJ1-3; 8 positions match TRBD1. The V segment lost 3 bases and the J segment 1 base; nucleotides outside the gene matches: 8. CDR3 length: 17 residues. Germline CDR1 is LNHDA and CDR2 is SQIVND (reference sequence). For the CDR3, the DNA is TGTGCCAGTAGTATCAGCACAGGGGGGGGATCTGGAAACACCATATATTTT. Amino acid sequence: CASSISTGGGSGNTIYF.

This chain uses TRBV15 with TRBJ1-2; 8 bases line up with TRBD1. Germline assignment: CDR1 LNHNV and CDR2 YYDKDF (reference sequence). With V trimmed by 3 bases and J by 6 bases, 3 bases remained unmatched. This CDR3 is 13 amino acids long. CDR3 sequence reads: CATSRDRVDGYTF. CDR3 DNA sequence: TGTGCCACCAGCAGGGACAGGGTGGATGGCTACACCTTC.

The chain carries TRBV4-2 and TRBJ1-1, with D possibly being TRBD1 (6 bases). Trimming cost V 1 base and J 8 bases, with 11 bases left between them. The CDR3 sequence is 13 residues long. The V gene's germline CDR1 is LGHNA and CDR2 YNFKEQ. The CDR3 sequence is CASSQVSDREAFF. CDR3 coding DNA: TGTGCCAGCAGCCAAGTCTCGGACAGAGAAGCTTTCTTT.

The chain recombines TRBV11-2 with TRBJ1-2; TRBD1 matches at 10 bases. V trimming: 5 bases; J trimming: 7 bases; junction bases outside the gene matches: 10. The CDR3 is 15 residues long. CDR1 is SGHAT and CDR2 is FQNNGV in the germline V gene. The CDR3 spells CASSNSGQGLGGYTF. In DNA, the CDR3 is TGTGCCAGCAGCAACTCGGGACAGGGGCTCGGTGGCTACACCTTC. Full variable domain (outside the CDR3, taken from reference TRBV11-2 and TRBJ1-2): EAGVAQSPRYKIIEKRQSVAFWCNPISGHATLYWYQQILGQGPKLLIQFQNNGVVDDSQLPKDRFSAERLKGVDSTLKIQPAKLEDSAVYLCASSNSGQGLGGYTFGSGTRLTVV.

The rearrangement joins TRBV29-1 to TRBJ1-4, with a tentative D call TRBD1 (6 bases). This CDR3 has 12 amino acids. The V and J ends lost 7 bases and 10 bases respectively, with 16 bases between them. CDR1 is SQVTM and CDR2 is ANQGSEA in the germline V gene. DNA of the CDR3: TGCAGCGCTAATCCGGGAGGGGGAAAACTGTTTTTT. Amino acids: CSANPGGGKLFF. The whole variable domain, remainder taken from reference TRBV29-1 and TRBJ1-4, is SAVISQKPSRDICQRGTSLTIQCQVDSQVTMMFWYRQQPGQSLTLIATANQGSEATYESGFVIDKFPISRPNLTFSTLTVSNMSPEDSSIYLCSANPGGGKLFFGSGTQLSVL.

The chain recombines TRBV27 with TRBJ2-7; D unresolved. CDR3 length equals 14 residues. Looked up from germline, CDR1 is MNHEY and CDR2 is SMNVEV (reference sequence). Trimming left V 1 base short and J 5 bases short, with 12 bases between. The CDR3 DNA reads TGTGCCAGCAGTTTATATCAGACATTAAACGAGCAGTACTTC. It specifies CASSLYQTLNEQYF.

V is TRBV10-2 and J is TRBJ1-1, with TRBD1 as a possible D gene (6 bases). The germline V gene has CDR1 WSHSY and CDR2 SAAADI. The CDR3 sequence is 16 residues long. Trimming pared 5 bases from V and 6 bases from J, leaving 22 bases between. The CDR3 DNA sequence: TGCGCCAGCAGTCCAGGACAGCAGGGAGTTAAGGCTGAAGCTTTCTTT. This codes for CASSPGQQGVKAEAFF.

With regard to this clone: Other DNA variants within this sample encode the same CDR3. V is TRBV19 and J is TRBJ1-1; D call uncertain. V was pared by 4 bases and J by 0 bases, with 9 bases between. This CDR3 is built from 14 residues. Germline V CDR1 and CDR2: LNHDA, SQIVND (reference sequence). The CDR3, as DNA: TGTGCCAGTAGTAGGCGGGGTTTGAACACTGAAGCTTTCTTT. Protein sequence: CASSRRGLNTEAFF.

The CDR3 reads CASSLRGTSGGGETQYF. CDR3 sequence (DNA): TGTGCCAGCAGCTTGCGGGGGACTAGCGGGGGAGGAGAGACCCAGTACTTC. The genes are TRBV7-2 and TRBJ2-5; 14 bases are shared with TRBD2. The CDR3 is 17 residues long. With V trimmed by 3 bases and J by 4 bases, 7 bases remained unmatched. Germline CDR1 reads SGHTA; CDR2 reads FQGNSA.

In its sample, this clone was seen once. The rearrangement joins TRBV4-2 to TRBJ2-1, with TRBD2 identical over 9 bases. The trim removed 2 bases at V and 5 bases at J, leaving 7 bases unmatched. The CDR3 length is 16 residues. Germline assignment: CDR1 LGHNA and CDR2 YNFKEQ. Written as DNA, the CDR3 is TGTGCCAGCAGCCAACTTCGTTTAGCGGGGGACAATGAGCAGTTCTTC. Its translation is CASSQLRLAGDNEQFF.

The CDR3 region has the DNA TGTGCCAGCAGCGTAGATGGGGAGAGCAATCAGCCCCAGCATTTT. Its translation: CASSVDGESNQPQHF. This chain joins TRBV9 and TRBJ1-5; D gene uncertain. With 0 bases removed from V and 1 base from J, the gap between germline ends came to 8 bases. This CDR3 region has 15 residues. Germline CDR1 and CDR2: SGDLS and YYNGEE.

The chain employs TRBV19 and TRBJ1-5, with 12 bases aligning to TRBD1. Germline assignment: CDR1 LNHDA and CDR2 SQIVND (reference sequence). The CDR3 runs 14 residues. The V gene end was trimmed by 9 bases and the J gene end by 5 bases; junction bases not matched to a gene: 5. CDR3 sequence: CASGTGGSYQPQHF. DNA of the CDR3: TGTGCCAGCGGGACAGGGGGCTCTTATCAGCCCCAGCATTTT.

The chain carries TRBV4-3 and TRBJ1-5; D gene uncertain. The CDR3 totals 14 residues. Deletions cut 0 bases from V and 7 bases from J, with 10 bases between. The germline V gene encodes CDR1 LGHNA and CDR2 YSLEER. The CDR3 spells CASSQELSGQPQHF. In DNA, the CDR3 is TGCGCCAGCAGCCAAGAACTCTCGGGGCAGCCCCAGCATTTT.

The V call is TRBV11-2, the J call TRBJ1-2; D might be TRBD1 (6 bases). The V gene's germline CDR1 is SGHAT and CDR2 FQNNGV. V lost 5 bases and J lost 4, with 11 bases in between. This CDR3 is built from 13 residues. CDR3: CASSEDSLYGYTF. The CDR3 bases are TGTGCCAGCAGCGAGGACAGCCTCTATGGCTACACCTTC.

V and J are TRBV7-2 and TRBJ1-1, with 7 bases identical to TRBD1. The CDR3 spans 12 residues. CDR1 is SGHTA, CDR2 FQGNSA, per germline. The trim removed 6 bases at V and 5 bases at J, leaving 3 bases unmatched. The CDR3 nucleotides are TGTGCCAGCAGGGTACAGGGGACTGAAGCTTTCTTT. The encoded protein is CASRVQGTEAFF.

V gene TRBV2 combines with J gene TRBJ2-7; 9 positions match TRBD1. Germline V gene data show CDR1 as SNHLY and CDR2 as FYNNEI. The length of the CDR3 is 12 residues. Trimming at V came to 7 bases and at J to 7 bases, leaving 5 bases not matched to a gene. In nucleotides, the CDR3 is TGTGCCAGCACGGACAGGGGAGGAGAGCAGTACTTC. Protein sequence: CASTDRGGEQYF.

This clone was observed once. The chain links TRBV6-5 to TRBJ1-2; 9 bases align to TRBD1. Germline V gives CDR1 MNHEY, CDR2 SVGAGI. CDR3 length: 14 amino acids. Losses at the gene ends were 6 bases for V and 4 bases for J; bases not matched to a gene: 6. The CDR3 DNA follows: TGTGCCAGCAGCAGGACAGGGGAAGCCTATGGCTACACCTTC. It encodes CASSRTGEAYGYTF.

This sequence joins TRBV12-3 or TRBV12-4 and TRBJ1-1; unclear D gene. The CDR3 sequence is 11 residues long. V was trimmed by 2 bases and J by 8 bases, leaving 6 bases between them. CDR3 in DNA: TGTGCCAGCAGTTTATGGGCAGAAGCTTTCTTT. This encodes CASSLWAEAFF.

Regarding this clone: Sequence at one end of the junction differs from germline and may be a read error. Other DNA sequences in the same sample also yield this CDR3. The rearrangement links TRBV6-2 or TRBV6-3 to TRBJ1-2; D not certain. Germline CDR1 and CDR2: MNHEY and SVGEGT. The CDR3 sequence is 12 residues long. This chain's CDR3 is CASSYSAEGYTF. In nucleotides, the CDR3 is TGTGCTAGCAGTTACTCGGCGGAAGGCTACACCTTC.